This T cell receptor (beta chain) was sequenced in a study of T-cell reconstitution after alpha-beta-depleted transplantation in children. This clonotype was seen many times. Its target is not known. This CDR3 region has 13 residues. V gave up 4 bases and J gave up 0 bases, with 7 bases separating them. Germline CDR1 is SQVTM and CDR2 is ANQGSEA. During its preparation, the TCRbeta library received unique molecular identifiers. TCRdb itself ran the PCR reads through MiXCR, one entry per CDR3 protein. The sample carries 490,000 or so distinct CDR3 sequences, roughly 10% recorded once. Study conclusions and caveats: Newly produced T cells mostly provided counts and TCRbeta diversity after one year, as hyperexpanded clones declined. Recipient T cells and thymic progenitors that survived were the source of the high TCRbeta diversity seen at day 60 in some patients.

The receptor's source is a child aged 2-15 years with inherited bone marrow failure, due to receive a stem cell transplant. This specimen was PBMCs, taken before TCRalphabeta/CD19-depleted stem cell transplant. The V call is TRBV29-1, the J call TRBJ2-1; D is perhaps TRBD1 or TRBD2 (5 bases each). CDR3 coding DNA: TGCAGCGTTGGGGGGAACTCCTACAATGAGCAGTTCTTC. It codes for CSVGGNSYNEQFF.